This T cell receptor (beta chain) was captured in a study of Graves' ophthalmopathy and Graves' hyperthyroidism. About this clonotype: Its antigen is undetermined.

Presentation of ophthalmopathy in the donors involved moderate-to-severe activity, CAS ≥3, NOSPECS ≥4 and a duration under 3 months. What supplied the PBMCs was approximately 10 ml of fresh peripheral blood. Notes on the study in general: Clonotypes were expanded in thyroid at above 0.001 frequency, and most also appeared in blood. The model's prediction of ophthalmopathy progression had approximately 67% sensitivity and around 72% specificity.

This CDR3 has 18 amino acids. The V and J ends lost 1 base and 8 bases, in that order; junction bases with no gene match: 15. Germline V gene sequence: CDR1 MGHDK, CDR2 SYGVNS. Transcripts of RNA were the source for amplifying TCR beta CDR3 regions. HTBI primers were employed in first-round RT-PCR, then a second-round multiplex PCR followed. TCRdb ran MiXCR on the multiplex PCR reads and lists one entry per CDR3 protein. The sample consists of about 700,000 distinct CDR3 sequences, 35% to 50% of them appearing once. The sequencing sample was made of peripheral blood. The chain is built from TRBV25-1 and TRBJ1-4, with 8 positions matching TRBD1. This clonotype was obtained from an adult man with Graves' ophthalmopathy. The CDR3 here is CASSESGTGSSLSEKLFF. The CDR3 DNA sequence: TGTGCCAGCAGTGAATCTGGGACAGGATCGAGTCTTTCGGAAAAACTGTTTTTT.